This is a list of T cell receptor beta chains from one sample in a study of T cells after yellow fever vaccination. Via MiXCR, TCRdb re-called the 5' RACE reads, giving one row per CDR3 protein. The sample includes 250,000 to 400,000 distinct CDR3 sequences, around 4.4% of them seen just once. The sequenced sample was PBMCs, obtained 15 days after the yellow fever booster vaccination. The receptors were gathered from a young man who received the YFV17D yellow fever vaccine. CDR3s leave out the opening cysteine and the closing phenylalanine or tryptophan. The order of the fields is CDR3 length, J gene, clone size, V gene, CDR3 protein. Rows give clone size only sometimes, using once, few, many, or a class for an expanded clone.

>14|TRBJ2-1|many|TRBV5-1
ASSLDAGGAYNEQF
>12|TRBJ2-3|many|TRBV20-1
SARIPTSTDTQY
>13|TRBJ2-1|-|TRBV2
ASSVERGTYNEQF
>15|TRBJ2-3|-|TRBV5-1
ASSSEADSSSPNTQY
>12|TRBJ2-3|-|TRBV3-1
ASSQETGRDTQY
>14|TRBJ2-7|-|TRBV6-2/TRBV6-3
ARTQTDRGYIYEQY
>10|TRBJ1-5|few|TRBV10-3
ATWDSNQPQH
>11|TRBJ1-1|-|TRBV7-2
ASSSRHAAEAF
>13|TRBJ2-1|-|TRBV12-3/TRBV12-4
ASSEPGRNYNEQF
>13|TRBJ2-5|-|TRBV11-2
ASSQGTVFQETQY
>9|TRBJ2-2|many|TRBV29-1
SADDTGELF
>13|TRBJ1-4|many|TRBV7-2
ASSLPGTGDEKLF
>18|TRBJ1-4|few|TRBV5-1
ASSSTGDRGPFATNEKLF
>13|TRBJ1-1|-|TRBV18
ASSPGAGLNTEAF
>11|TRBJ2-7|many|TRBV6-5
ASSYRTASEQY
>13|TRBJ1-2|many|TRBV4-3
ASSQARRSLYGYT
>11|TRBJ1-2|many|TRBV3-1
ASSQGPYYGYT
>11|TRBJ2-5|many|TRBV6-5
ASTKLAGETQY
>14|TRBJ2-4|few|TRBV12-3/TRBV12-4
ASSLRPTGAKNIQY
>13|TRBJ1-2|-|TRBV18
ASSLPGIGRDGYT
>14|TRBJ2-3|-|TRBV9
ASSVADGYSTDTQY
>13|TRBJ1-1|many|TRBV24-1
ATSGRGLKSTEAF
>12|TRBJ2-3|many|TRBV20-1
SASRGSSTDTQY
>15|TRBJ2-6|many|TRBV12-3/TRBV12-4
ASWGGPESSGANVLT
>11|TRBJ2-3|many|TRBV29-1
SVERRGADTQY
>13|TRBJ2-3|few|TRBV10-3
AISESSGGTDTQY
>13|TRBJ2-3|many|TRBV7-3
ASSSSGISTDTQY
>14|TRBJ2-3|few|TRBV25-1
ASSFWDRMATDTQY
>12|TRBJ1-1|many|TRBV29-1
SVGAGALNTEAF
>11|TRBJ2-1|-|TRBV24-1
ATSPAGGREQF
>16|TRBJ2-2|few|TRBV7-3
ASSLVALRGANTGELF
>13|TRBJ2-3|-|TRBV12-3/TRBV12-4
ASSSWTPPTDTQY
>12|TRBJ1-1|-|TRBV5-1
ASSLRTGKGEAF
>13|TRBJ2-1|few|TRBV29-1
SVEDHGSRFGEQF
>13|TRBJ2-3|many|TRBV5-1
ASAKASGSTDTQY
>12|TRBJ1-4|many|TRBV6-5
ASSYLGQGVKLF
>14|TRBJ1-1|few|TRBV20-1
SARDLRTLMNTEAF
>14|TRBJ2-6|-|TRBV6-5
ASSRQSVSGANVLT
>10|TRBJ2-5|few|TRBV7-9
ASSLLLETQY
>11|TRBJ1-2|many|TRBV28
ASSAGTVYGYT
>13|TRBJ2-7|few|TRBV6-2/TRBV6-3
ASSYSGHRSYEQY
>14|TRBJ1-2|many|TRBV4-1
ASSQRLSGLAYGYT
>13|TRBJ1-1|few|TRBV11-2
ASSATGGKNTEAF
>11|TRBJ1-1|many|TRBV11-2
ASSQDLDSEAF
>10|TRBJ1-1|many|TRBV10-3
AISGGSSEAF
>13|TRBJ1-3|many|TRBV29-1
SADGDRGTGNTIY
>14|TRBJ2-3|few|TRBV4-1
ASSQRAGGVRDTQY
>15|TRBJ2-3|many|TRBV7-2
ASSLGGAGGPIDTQY
>12|TRBJ2-3|many|TRBV7-2
ASSRTGGADTQY
>13|TRBJ1-6|-|TRBV6-5
ASSWSRGEGSPLH
>12|TRBJ2-7|-|TRBV29-1
SGLTGTGEGEQY
>12|TRBJ2-5|many|TRBV6-6
ASSIPGSGETQY
>13|TRBJ1-1|many|TRBV5-1
ASSIPGRMNTEAF
>13|TRBJ2-2|many|TRBV5-1
ASSPWTANTGELF
>14|TRBJ1-6|many|TRBV6-1
ASSEAGLDGRAPLH
>8|TRBJ2-1|many|TRBV20-1
SADVGKPF